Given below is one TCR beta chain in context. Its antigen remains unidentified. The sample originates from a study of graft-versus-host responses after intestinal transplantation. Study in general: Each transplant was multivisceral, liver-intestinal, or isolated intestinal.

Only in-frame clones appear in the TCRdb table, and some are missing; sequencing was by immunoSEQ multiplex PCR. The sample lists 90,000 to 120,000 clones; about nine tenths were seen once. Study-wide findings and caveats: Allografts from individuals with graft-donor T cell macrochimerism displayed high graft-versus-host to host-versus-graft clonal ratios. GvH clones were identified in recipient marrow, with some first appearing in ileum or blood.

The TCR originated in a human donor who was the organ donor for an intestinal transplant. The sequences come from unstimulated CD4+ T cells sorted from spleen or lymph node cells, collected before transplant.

The CDR3 reads CASSQGWTTEAFF. In DNA, the CDR3 is TGTGCCAGCAGTCAGGGGTGGACCACTGAAGCTTTCTTT. The rearrangement links TRBV14 to TRBJ1-1; maybe TRBD1 (6 bases). Trimming pared 6 bases from V and 4 bases from J, leaving 12 bases between. The length of the CDR3 is 13 residues. The germline V gene encodes CDR1 SGHDN and CDR2 FVKESK. The variable domain in full, with the rest retrieved from reference TRBV14 and TRBJ1-1, is EAGVTQFPSHSVIEKGQTVTLRCDPISGHDNLYWYRRVMGKEIKFLLHFVKESKQDESGMPNNRFLAERTGGTYSTLKVQPAELEDSGVYFCASSQGWTTEAFFGQGTRLTVV.